This TCR beta chain was observed in a study of PD-1 blockade in classical Hodgkin lymphoma. As for time point: cycle 4 day 1 (C4D1), after six to seven weeks of nivolumab. Patients all relapsed after autologous stem cell transplantation, and there was variation in brentuximab vedotin exposure. Thawed PBMCs were the source of CD4+ T cells, purified by magnetic negative selection. CDR3 length: 16 amino acids. V was pared by 0 bases and J by 5 bases, with 3 bases of the junction left unmatched. CDR1 and CDR2 from the germline V gene are KGHSH and LQKENI. Libraries were prepared by immunoSEQ multiplex PCR; TCRdb keeps only in-frame clonotypes and omits some of them. The sample lists about 30,000 clones, about 88% occurring once.

This clonotype was sampled from a human donor with classical Hodgkin lymphoma. The source material was CD4+ T cells from blood, sampled before the fourth cycle of nivolumab. V and J are TRBV18 and TRBJ2-7, with 14 bases identical to TRBD2. The CDR3 sequence: CASSPPGLAGVHEQYF. CDR3 DNA sequence: TGTGCCAGCTCACCACCGGGACTAGCGGGAGTACACGAGCAGTACTTC.